This T cell receptor (beta chain) emerged from a study of T-cell memory formation after mild COVID-19. This clonotype was counted a few times. One entry per CDR3 protein, called by TCRdb with MiXCR from the 5' RACE reads. The sample gives under 300,000 distinct CDR3 sequences, around 8% of which show up once; 22% is in the top ten. V was pared by 7 bases and J by 2 bases, with 14 bases between. This CDR3 region has 15 residues. V usage is TRBV12-3 or TRBV12-4 and J usage is TRBJ2-2, with D unclear. The receptor was derived from a man between 18 and 29 years old who had mild COVID-19 (a few samples of this study predate the infection). Cell type and time point are not known. The sequencing sample was made of PBMCs or a T cell subset sorted from them (not recorded which). The CDR3 is CASTLGQPNTGELFF. CDR3 DNA sequence: TGTGCCAGCACCTTGGGTCAGCCAAACACCGGGGAGCTGTTTTTT.